This record concerns one TCR beta chain sequence. Its target is not known. Individually, cDNA molecules had unique molecular identifiers attached to them. One entry per CDR3 protein results from TCRdb running MiXCR on the 5' RACE reads. The sample lists 50,000 to 55,000 distinct CDR3 sequences; about 9.3% were seen once. This record belongs to a study of early T cells in non-severe SARS-CoV-2 infection. Study-wide background: Sequenced material consisted of bulk RNA (from unsorted whole blood), and chains were unpaired.

Study-level findings and limits: Clonotype matching in VDJdb favored anti-spike CD8 responses and did not capture private and CD4 specificities.

Trimming removed 2 bases from V and 4 bases from J; junction bases left unmatched: 5. This CDR3 contains 16 residues. Germline-derived CDR1 and CDR2 are SNHLY and FYNNEI. The source material was whole blood. The gene calls are TRBV2 and TRBJ2-2; 9 bases align to TRBD2. This clonotype originated in an adult who was a healthcare worker with PCR-confirmed SARS-CoV-2 infection or an uninfected control (not recorded which). The DNA for the CDR3 is TGTGCCAGCAGTGAATTGGCGGGAGGGATCACCGGGGAGCTGTTTTTT. It specifies CASSELAGGITGELFF.